These T cell receptor beta chains were read from a single sample in a study of cytomegalovirus exposure and HLA in healthy donors. Sequenced by immunoSEQ multiplex PCR; TCRdb stores in-frame clones only, minus some. This sample has about 120,000 clones, with 9% to 10% found just once. The sample consisted of PBMCs. The receptors shown here come from a man under 40 in good health and CMV-seronegative. Both conserved end residues are part of each CDR3. A D gene is named only where the DNA matches it firmly. The size entry is marked missing in some rows and otherwise reads once, few, many or a size class.

TRBV9	TRBJ1-3	few	-	15	CASSRGDTDGNTIYF	TGTGCCAGCAGCCGGGGGGACACCGACGGAAACACCATATATTTT
TRBV7-9	TRBJ2-7	few	-	13	CASSLAQTYEQYF	TGTGCCAGCAGCTTAGCCCAAACCTACGAGCAGTACTTC
TRBV4-1	TRBJ1-1	-	-	12	CASGNRETEAFF	TGCGCCAGCGGAAACAGGGAGACTGAAGCTTTCTTT
TRBV18	TRBJ1-4	-	-	15	CASSPLKQGWEKLFF	TGTGCCAGCTCACCACTAAAGCAGGGTTGGGAAAAACTGTTTTTT
TRBV5-8	TRBJ2-4	-	TRBD2	20	CASSVLVFTSGEIAKNIQYF	TGTGCCAGCAGCGTCTTGGTATTTACTAGCGGGGAAATAGCCAAAAACATTCAGTACTTC
TRBV7-4	TRBJ2-1	-	-	16	CATLPPRRKAYNEQFF	TGTGCCACCCTACCCCCTAGGCGAAAAGCCTACAATGAGCAGTTCTTC
TRBV13	TRBJ2-6	few	-	16	CASSLVWSSGANVLTF	TGTGCCAGCAGCTTAGTGTGGAGCTCGGGGGCCAACGTCCTGACTTTC
TRBV5-1	TRBJ1-1	few	TRBD1	13	CASRQGRNTEAFF	TGCGCCAGCAGACAGGGGCGCAACACTGAAGCTTTCTTT
TRBV2	TRBJ1-5	-	TRBD1	17	CASSDSRDREANQPQHF	TGTGCCAGCAGTGACTCCCGGGACAGGGAGGCGAATCAGCCCCAGCATTTT
TRBV20-1	TRBJ2-1	few	TRBD1	11	CSAPDRNEQFF	TGCAGTGCACCGGACAGGAATGAGCAGTTCTTC
TRBV2	TRBJ2-7	-	TRBD2	15	CASYQGSGTYYEQYF	TGTGCCAGCTACCAAGGGAGCGGGACGTACTACGAGCAGTACTTC
TRBV19	TRBJ1-5	-	-	13	CASMGRDAQPQHF	TGTGCCAGTATGGGGAGGGACGCTCAGCCCCAGCATTTT
TRBV9	TRBJ2-7	few	TRBD1	17	CASSVKTGQGSSYEQYF	TGTGCCAGCAGCGTGAAAACAGGACAGGGGAGCTCCTACGAGCAGTACTTC
TRBV29-1	TRBJ1-1	-	TRBD1	13	CSGADRANTEAFF	TGCAGCGGGGCCGACAGGGCCAACACTGAAGCTTTCTTT
TRBV7-9	TRBJ2-7	-	TRBD1	12	CASSPGQGWEYF	TGTGCCAGCAGCCCAGGACAGGGTTGGGAGTACTTC
TRBV5-1	TRBJ2-4	-	-	14	CASSGTVAKNIQYF	TGCGCCAGCAGCGGAACAGTAGCCAAAAACATTCAGTACTTC
TRBV6-1	TRBJ1-1	few	-	16	CASSVQLGESGTEAFF	TGTGCCAGCAGTGTCCAACTAGGTGAGTCAGGCACTGAAGCTTTCTTT
TRBV28	TRBJ2-3	-	-	13	CASSLGSTDTQYF	TGTGCCAGCAGTTTGGGCTCAACAGATACGCAGTATTTT
TRBV9	TRBJ1-2	few	-	14	CASSVVGGGDGYTF	TGTGCCAGCAGCGTAGTAGGGGGGGGCGATGGCTACACCTTC
TRBV28	TRBJ2-3	-	TRBD2	15	CASSPSGASTDTQYF	TGTGCCAGCAGTCCTAGCGGGGCTAGCACAGATACGCAGTATTTT
TRBV6-1	TRBJ1-6	few	TRBD1	15	CASSVRTGVDSPLHF	TGTGCCAGCAGTGTCCGGACAGGGGTAGATTCACCCCTCCACTTT
TRBV7-9	TRBJ1-1	-	TRBD1	14	CASSFPGQGTEAFF	TGTGCCAGCAGCTTCCCGGGACAGGGAACTGAAGCTTTCTTT
TRBV4-1	TRBJ2-6	-	-	19	CASSHPKHPRVSGANVLTF	TGCGCCAGCAGCCATCCAAAGCACCCCCGCGTCTCTGGGGCCAACGTCCTGACTTTC
TRBV11-3	TRBJ2-3	-	TRBD1	16	CASSLVGDRSTDTQYF	TGTGCCAGCAGCTTAGTAGGGGACAGAAGCACAGATACGCAGTATTTT
TRBV7-2	TRBJ2-2	few	-	12	CASSFRAGELFF	TGTGCCAGCAGCTTCCGTGCCGGGGAGCTGTTTTTT